The clone carrying this T cell receptor (beta chain) was found a few times. Its antigen remains unidentified. V was clipped by 5 bases and J by 1 base; unmatched bases: 11. Germline CDR1 and CDR2: SGHDN and FVKESK. The CDR3 totals 16 residues. These data originate in a study of beta chain features in type 1 diabetes. Sorted populations all exceeded 95% purity. TCRB transcripts that were expressed got sequenced, as all of the isolated RNA had been reverse transcribed. The protocol was immunoSEQ multiplex PCR, while the TCRdb copy is restricted to in-frame clones and leaves out a portion. The data show hundreds of thousands of clones, roughly a sixth seen once. Study-wide points: The naive, central memory and Treg TCRB repertoires showed an apparent similarity that was greater among patients than among healthy donors.

J is TRBJ2-7 and V is TRBV14; 7 bases map to TRBD1. This sequence was found in a man between 18 and 29 years old in good health. The sample comprised naive CD4+ T cells from blood. CDR3 region: CASSTRRQGRSYEQYF. CDR3 coding DNA: TGTGCCAGCAGCACCCGGCGACAGGGTAGGTCCTACGAGCAGTACTTC.